These 7 T cell receptor beta chains originate from one sample sequenced in a study of OX40 agonist ivuxolimab in advanced cancers. Profiling relied on immunoSEQ multiplex PCR, and the TCRdb table lists in-frame clones only, not all of them. The data contain around 72,000 clones, roughly 90% of them singletons. Source: CD4+ or CD8+ T cells sorted from blood, taken in a trial of the OX40 agonist ivuxolimab. The receptors stem from an adult with an advanced solid tumor such as melanoma, head and neck, liver or kidney cancer.

The chain has TRBV4-3 and TRBJ2-7; no firm D call. Germline CDR1 and CDR2: LGHNA and YSLEER. Trimming removed 2 bases at V and 5 bases at J, with 7 bases between. The CDR3 loop spans 12 amino acids. Here the CDR3 DNA reads TGCGCCAGCAGCCAACGCGGCGACGAGCAGTACTTC. It yields the protein CASSQRGDEQYF.

This chain connects TRBV6-5 to TRBJ2-5, with TRBD1 matching over 7 bases. With 5 bases clipped from V and 3 bases from J, the junction kept 9 bases outside the gene matches. The CDR3 runs to 15 residues. Germline V gene sequence: CDR1 MNHEY, CDR2 SVGAGI. This CDR3 is CASSPGQASKETQYF. The CDR3 DNA follows: TGTGCCAGCAGTCCTGGACAGGCTTCTAAAGAGACCCAGTACTTC.

The gene calls are TRBV6-6 and TRBJ1-3; D not certain. The CDR3 runs 16 residues. Trimming left V 2 bases short and J 1 base short, with 12 bases between. Germline-derived CDR1 and CDR2 are MNHNY and SVGAGI (reference sequence). The CDR3 nucleotides read TGTGCCAGCAGTTACGCCGATGTACAGTCTGGAAACACCATATATTTT. Its translation is CASSYADVQSGNTIYF.

This clone showed up just once. The rearrangement uses TRBV2 and TRBJ2-2; 8 bases map to TRBD1. Losses at the gene ends were 2 bases for V and 7 bases for J; bases not matched to a gene: 9. CDR1 is SNHLY, CDR2 FYNNEI, per germline. The CDR3 covers 16 residues. The CDR3 DNA is TGTGCCAGCAGTGAACTGGGCAGGGGGCTTGGCGGGGAGCTGTTTTTT. It encodes CASSELGRGLGGELFF.

The chain has TRBV19 and TRBJ1-1, with no clear D. The V end was cut by 4 bases, the J end by 6 bases, with 18 bases between. The CDR3 covers 15 residues. From germline, CDR1 is LNHDA and CDR2 SQIVND (reference sequence). The CDR3 protein is CASSTGPASTAEAFF. For the CDR3, the DNA is TGTGCCAGTAGTACAGGCCCCGCCTCGACGGCTGAAGCTTTCTTT. The full variable domain, completed using reference TRBV19 and TRBJ1-1, is DGGITQSPKYLFRKEGQNVTLSCEQNLNHDAMYWYRQDPGQGLRLIYYSQIVNDFQKGDIAEGYSVSREKKESFPLTVTSAQKNPTAFYLCASSTGPASTAEAFFGQGTRLTVV.

This rearrangement joins TRBV6-1 to TRBJ2-7; a weak D match, TRBD2 (5 bases). There are 14 residues in the CDR3. V lost 5 bases and J lost 4, with 15 bases in between. CDR1 MNHNS and CDR2 SASEGT come from the germline V gene. CDR3 protein: CASSLGPGKYEQYF. In DNA, the CDR3 is TGTGCCAGCAGTCTCGGCCCCGGGAAGTACGAGCAGTACTTC.

Only a few counts were recorded for this clone. The gene calls are TRBV29-1 and TRBJ1-1, with TRBD1 identical over 7 bases. Germline assignment: CDR1 SQVTM and CDR2 ANQGSEA. J lost 5 bases, V lost 3 bases, and 6 bases had no gene match. The CDR3 sequence is 13 residues long. The CDR3 sequence: CSVERGQETEAFF. CDR3 DNA sequence: TGCAGCGTTGAGAGAGGACAGGAGACTGAAGCTTTCTTT.